These T cell receptor beta chains were read from a single sample in a study of beta chain features in type 1 diabetes. Data came from immunoSEQ multiplex PCR; TCRdb stores just in-frame clones and leaves some out. The sample has some 410,000 clones, over 9.5% seen once. Sequencing was done on a sample of naive CD4+ T cells from blood. The source is a woman in her late teens or twenties in good health. Each CDR3 is given with its conserved first and last residue. The D gene is left open where the match is weak. Clone size appears in some rows only: once, few, many, or a class for an expanded clone.

j_gene,v_gene,d_gene,abundance,CDR3aa,CDR3nt
TRBJ2-2,TRBV9,NA,few,CASSVDPNTGELFF,TGTGCCAGCAGCGTAGACCCGAACACCGGGGAGCTGTTTTTT
TRBJ1-1,TRBV28,NA,few,CAAPGVGGTEAFF,TGTGCCGCTCCTGGGGTGGGTGGCACTGAAGCTTTCTTT
TRBJ2-7,TRBV4-2,NA,NA,CASSQAQSYEQYF,TGTGCCAGCAGCCAAGCGCAAAGTTACGAGCAGTACTTC
TRBJ2-4,TRBV29-1,NA,NA,CSVGLRGAKNIQYF,TGCAGCGTTGGATTGCGAGGAGCCAAAAACATTCAGTACTTC
TRBJ1-3,TRBV18,NA,NA,CASSNGGNTIYF,TGTGCCAGCTCCAACGGTGGAAACACCATATATTTT
TRBJ2-5,TRBV19,NA,NA,CASSGPSGTQYF,TGTGCCAGTAGTGGACCGAGTGGGACCCAGTACTTC
TRBJ2-1,TRBV7-6,NA,NA,CASSLAGNREFF,TGTGCCAGCAGCTTAGCAGGGAATCGAGAGTTCTTC
TRBJ2-5,TRBV9,NA,few,CASSIDPEETQYF,TGTGCCAGCAGTATAGACCCGGAGGAGACCCAGTACTTC
TRBJ2-1,TRBV19,TRBD1,NA,CASSFRTGGNEQFF,TGTGCCAGTAGTTTCCGGACAGGTGGTAATGAGCAGTTCTTC
TRBJ1-3,TRBV5-6,TRBD1,few,CASSTLRGSGNTIYF,TGTGCCAGCAGTACTCTCAGGGGGTCTGGAAACACCATATATTTT
TRBJ2-2,TRBV5-4,TRBD2,NA,CASSLSLAGLANTGELFF,TGTGCCAGCAGCTTGAGCCTAGCGGGCCTCGCGAACACCGGGGAGCTGTTTTTT
TRBJ2-1,TRBV28,NA,few,CASSLSLGQPNEQFF,TGTGCCAGCAGTTTATCCCTCGGACAGCCCAATGAGCAGTTCTTC
TRBJ2-7,TRBV7-2,TRBD2,NA,CAAVVAGGYEQYF,TGTGCCGCAGTAGTAGCGGGAGGCTACGAGCAGTACTTC
TRBJ2-3,TRBV5-3,NA,few,CASADTQYF,TGTGCCAGCGCAGATACGCAGTATTTT
TRBJ2-5,TRBV7-6,NA,NA,CASSLPQETQYF,TGTGCCAGCAGCTTACCCCAAGAGACCCAGTACTTC
TRBJ2-3,TRBV5-1,TRBD1,NA,CASSLSQGAADTQYF,TGCGCCAGCAGCTTGTCACAGGGGGCGGCAGATACGCAGTATTTT
TRBJ2-1,TRBV6-5,TRBD2,few,CASSVQLAASEQFF,TGTGCCAGCAGCGTGCAACTAGCGGCCTCTGAGCAGTTCTTC
TRBJ2-3,TRBV19,NA,NA,CASRRTLTDTQYF,TGTGCCAGTAGGCGGACTCTCACAGATACGCAGTATTTT
TRBJ1-6,TRBV18,TRBD1,NA,CASSTRTGGNSPLHF,TGTGCCAGCTCAACAAGGACAGGGGGGAATTCACCCCTCCACTTT
TRBJ2-5,TRBV9,TRBD2,NA,CASSARGGWGTQYF,TGTGCCAGCAGCGCGAGGGGAGGGTGGGGGACCCAGTACTTC
TRBJ2-2,TRBV7-2,NA,NA,CASSAAPTGELFF,TGTGCCAGCAGCGCTGCCCCCACCGGGGAGCTGTTTTTT
TRBJ1-1,TRBV7-2,TRBD1,few,CASSHSGTENTEAFF,TGTGCCAGCAGCCATTCTGGGACAGAGAACACTGAAGCTTTCTTT
TRBJ2-3,TRBV5-1,TRBD2,few,CASSLVAPGGDTQYF,TGCGCCAGCAGCTTGGTAGCCCCCGGGGGGGATACGCAGTATTTT
TRBJ2-5,TRBV28,NA,NA,CATLTALQETQYF,TGTGCCACCTTGACAGCGCTCCAAGAGACCCAGTACTTC
TRBJ2-1,TRBV30,NA,NA,CAWSIGAGSYNEQFF,TGTGCCTGGAGTATTGGGGCGGGCTCCTACAATGAGCAGTTCTTC
TRBJ1-2,TRBV25-1,TRBD1,few,CASSEYIQGVYGYTF,TGTGCCAGCAGTGAATACATCCAGGGGGTCTATGGCTACACCTTC
TRBJ1-2,TRBV27,TRBD1,NA,CASSPSGTVGGYTF,TGTGCCAGCAGTCCCTCGGGGACAGTTGGTGGCTACACCTTC
TRBJ1-4,TRBV23-1,NA,NA,CASSQCRAEKLFF,TGCGCCAGCAGTCAATGCAGGGCCGAAAAACTGTTTTTT
TRBJ1-6,TRBV9,NA,NA,CASSGNRDSPLHF,TGTGCCAGCAGCGGGAATAGGGATTCACCCCTCCACTTT
TRBJ1-3,TRBV14,NA,few,CASPTDSRITIYF,TGTGCCAGCCCAACGGACAGTCGAATCACCATATATTTT
TRBJ2-3,TRBV6-6,TRBD1,few,CASSYGGQGFDTQYF,TGTGCCAGCAGTTACGGGGGACAGGGGTTTGATACGCAGTATTTT
TRBJ1-3,TRBV27,NA,NA,CASKLAAGNTIYF,TGTGCCAGCAAATTGGCGGCTGGAAACACCATATATTTT
TRBJ1-6,TRBV5-1,TRBD1,NA,CASSLAGTDNSPLHF,TGCGCCAGCAGCTTGGCCGGGACAGATAATTCACCCCTCCACTTT
TRBJ1-1,TRBV7-3,NA,NA,CASSSQQGTEAFF,TGTGCCAGCAGCTCCCAACAGGGAACTGAAGCTTTCTTT
TRBJ1-3,TRBV29-1,NA,few,CSVESDRQDSGNTIYF,TGCAGCGTTGAGAGTGACAGACAAGACTCTGGAAACACCATATATTTT
TRBJ1-3,TRBV14,TRBD1,many,CASSQEGRRTGLSF,TGTGCCAGCAGCCAAGAAGGGCGGCGGACAGGCCTTTCTTTT
TRBJ2-5,TRBV12-5,NA,NA,CASGSGTDQETQYF,TGTGCTAGTGGTTCGGGCACCGATCAAGAGACCCAGTACTTC
TRBJ2-2,TRBV7-2,TRBD1,NA,CASSRTGGTGELFF,TGTGCCAGCAGCCGGACAGGGGGCACCGGGGAGCTGTTTTTT
TRBJ2-1,TRBV7-8,NA,NA,CASSLRRPEGSYNEQFF,TGTGCCAGCAGCTTACGGCGGCCGGAGGGGTCCTACAATGAGCAGTTCTTC
TRBJ1-3,TRBV5-6,NA,NA,CASSLVASSGNTIYF,TGTGCCAGCAGCTTGGTCGCGAGCTCTGGAAACACCATATATTTT
TRBJ2-1,TRBV25-1,TRBD1,NA,CASSVWQGVNNEQFF,TGTGCCAGCAGTGTGTGGCAGGGGGTAAACAATGAGCAGTTCTTC
TRBJ1-2,TRBV19,TRBD1,NA,CASSPRTGLYGYTF,TGTGCCAGTAGTCCGCGGACAGGACTCTATGGCTACACCTTC
TRBJ2-1,TRBV2,NA,few,CASGAQDNEQFF,TGTGCCAGCGGTGCCCAAGACAATGAGCAGTTCTTC
TRBJ2-3,TRBV11-3,NA,few,CASSSFREGTDTQYF,TGTGCCAGCAGCTCCTTCCGGGAAGGCACAGATACGCAGTATTTT
TRBJ2-1,TRBV7-2,NA,few,CASSSPGVSYNEQFF,TGTGCCAGCAGCTCACCAGGGGTGTCCTACAATGAGCAGTTCTTC
TRBJ1-1,TRBV28,NA,NA,CASRGREAEAFF,TGTGCCAGCAGGGGGAGGGAGGCTGAAGCTTTCTTT
TRBJ1-6,TRBV5-1,NA,few,CASSLEWVGAPLHF,TGCGCCAGCAGCTTGGAATGGGTCGGAGCACCCCTCCACTTT
TRBJ2-5,TRBV29-1,TRBD2,few,CSVASGSETQYF,TGCAGCGTTGCTAGCGGGAGTGAGACCCAGTACTTC
TRBJ2-5,TRBV29-1,NA,NA,CSAFRDARSGTQYF,TGCAGCGCCTTCCGGGACGCCCGTTCTGGGACCCAGTACTTC
TRBJ1-5,TRBV4-2,TRBD1,NA,CASSQVGQGANQPQHF,TGTGCCAGCAGCCAAGTGGGACAGGGAGCTAATCAGCCCCAGCATTTT
TRBJ2-7,TRBV5-1,TRBD2,few,CASSTGTSGQREQYF,TGCGCCAGCAGCACGGGGACTAGCGGGCAGAGGGAGCAGTACTTC
TRBJ1-5,TRBV4-2,NA,few,CASSQAGRVDNQPQHF,TGTGCCAGCAGCCAAGCCGGCAGGGTGGACAATCAGCCCCAGCATTTT
TRBJ2-5,TRBV29-1,TRBD2,few,CSVEHPLGGETQYF,TGCAGCGTTGAACACCCTCTGGGGGGGGAGACCCAGTACTTC
TRBJ2-3,TRBV7-8,TRBD2,NA,CASSLGGTGPDTQYF,TGTGCCAGCAGCCTGGGGGGGACCGGCCCAGATACGCAGTATTTT